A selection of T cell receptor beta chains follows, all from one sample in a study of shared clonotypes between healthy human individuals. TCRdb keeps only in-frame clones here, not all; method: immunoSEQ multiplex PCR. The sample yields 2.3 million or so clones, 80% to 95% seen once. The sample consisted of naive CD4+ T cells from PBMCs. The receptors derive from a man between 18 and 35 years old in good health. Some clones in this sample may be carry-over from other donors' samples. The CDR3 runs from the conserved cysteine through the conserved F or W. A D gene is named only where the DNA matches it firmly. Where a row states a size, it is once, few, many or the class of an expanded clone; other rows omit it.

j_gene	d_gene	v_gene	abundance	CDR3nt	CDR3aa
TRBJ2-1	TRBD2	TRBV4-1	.	TGCGCCAGCAGCCCCGGGGTAGCGGGAGTCAATGAGCAGTTCTTC	CASSPGVAGVNEQFF
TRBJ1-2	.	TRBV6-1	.	TGTGCCAGCAGTGTAGGGATTACCTATGGCTACACCTTC	CASSVGITYGYTF
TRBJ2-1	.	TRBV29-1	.	TGCAGCGCCGGCAGTCCATCCTACAATGAGCAGTTCTTC	CSAGSPSYNEQFF
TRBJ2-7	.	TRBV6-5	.	TGTGCCAGCTGCCGGGACGAGGGTTATGACGAGCAGTACTTC	CASCRDEGYDEQYF
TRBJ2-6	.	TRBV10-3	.	TGTGCCATCAGTCCCGTTGGGGCTGGCTCTGGGGCCAACGTCCTGACTTTC	CAISPVGAGSGANVLTF
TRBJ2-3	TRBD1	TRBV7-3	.	TGTGCCAGCAGCTTAAGACAGGGACGCGGTACGCAGTATTTT	CASSLRQGRGTQYF
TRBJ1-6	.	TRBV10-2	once	TGCGCCAGCAGTGAGTCGACAGGAAGACATAATTCACCCCTCCACTTT	CASSESTGRHNSPLHF
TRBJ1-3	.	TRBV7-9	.	TGTGCCAGCAGCTCAGGGACCTTCCGTGGAAACACCATATATTTT	CASSSGTFRGNTIYF
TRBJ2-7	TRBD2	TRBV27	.	TGTGCCAGCCGGGCACTAGCGGGAGTCCCCTACGAGCAGTACTTC	CASRALAGVPYEQYF
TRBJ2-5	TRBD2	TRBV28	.	TGTGCCAGCAGACCCGGGACTAGCGGGAGCGGTGAGCAGTACTTC	CASRPGTSGSGEQYF
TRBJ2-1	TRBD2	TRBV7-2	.	TGTGCCAGCAGCTTAGCTAGCGGGAGTTTCAATGAGCAGTTCTTC	CASSLASGSFNEQFF
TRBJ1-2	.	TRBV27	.	TGTGCCAGCAGTAAACGGGGGGATTGGCACTATGGCTACACCTTC	CASSKRGDWHYGYTF
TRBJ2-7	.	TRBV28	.	TGTGCCAGCATTGGGGTTAAAAGGCCCTCCGAGCAGTACTTC	CASIGVKRPSEQYF
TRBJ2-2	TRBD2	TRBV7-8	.	TGTGCCAGCAGCTTAATAGCGGGGTCTGCCGGGGAGCTGTTTTTT	CASSLIAGSAGELFF
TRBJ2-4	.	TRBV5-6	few	TGTGCCAGCAGCTTGGGTAGGGTGGGAAACATTCAGTACTTC	CASSLGRVGNIQYF
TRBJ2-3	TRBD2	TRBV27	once	TGTGCCAGCAGTTCCGGGACTAGCGGATTCACAGATACGCAGTATTTT	CASSSGTSGFTDTQYF
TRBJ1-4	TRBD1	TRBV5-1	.	TGCGCCAGCAGCTTTGCGGGACAGGGGACTGAAAAACTGTTTTTT	CASSFAGQGTEKLFF
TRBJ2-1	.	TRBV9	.	TGTGCCAGCAGCGTACTCGGGACGGCTAACCATGAGCAGTTCTTC	CASSVLGTANHEQFF
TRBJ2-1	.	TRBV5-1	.	TGCGCCAGCAGCTTGGTCGCTATGTCCTACAATGAGCAGTTCTTC	CASSLVAMSYNEQFF